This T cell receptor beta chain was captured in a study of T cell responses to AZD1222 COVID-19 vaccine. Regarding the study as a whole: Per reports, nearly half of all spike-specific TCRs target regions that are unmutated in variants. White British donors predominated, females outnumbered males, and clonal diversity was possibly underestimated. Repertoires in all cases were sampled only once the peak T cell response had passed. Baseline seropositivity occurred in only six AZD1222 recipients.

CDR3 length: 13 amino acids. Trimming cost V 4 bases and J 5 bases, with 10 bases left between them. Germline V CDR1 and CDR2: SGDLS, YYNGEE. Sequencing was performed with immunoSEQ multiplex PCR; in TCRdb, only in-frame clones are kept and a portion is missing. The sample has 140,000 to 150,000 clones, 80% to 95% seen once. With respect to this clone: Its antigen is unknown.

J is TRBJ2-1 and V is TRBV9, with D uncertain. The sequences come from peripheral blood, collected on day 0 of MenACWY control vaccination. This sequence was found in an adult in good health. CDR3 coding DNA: TGTGCCAGCAGCACCCTCCGGGACAATGAGCAGTTCTTC. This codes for CASSTLRDNEQFF.